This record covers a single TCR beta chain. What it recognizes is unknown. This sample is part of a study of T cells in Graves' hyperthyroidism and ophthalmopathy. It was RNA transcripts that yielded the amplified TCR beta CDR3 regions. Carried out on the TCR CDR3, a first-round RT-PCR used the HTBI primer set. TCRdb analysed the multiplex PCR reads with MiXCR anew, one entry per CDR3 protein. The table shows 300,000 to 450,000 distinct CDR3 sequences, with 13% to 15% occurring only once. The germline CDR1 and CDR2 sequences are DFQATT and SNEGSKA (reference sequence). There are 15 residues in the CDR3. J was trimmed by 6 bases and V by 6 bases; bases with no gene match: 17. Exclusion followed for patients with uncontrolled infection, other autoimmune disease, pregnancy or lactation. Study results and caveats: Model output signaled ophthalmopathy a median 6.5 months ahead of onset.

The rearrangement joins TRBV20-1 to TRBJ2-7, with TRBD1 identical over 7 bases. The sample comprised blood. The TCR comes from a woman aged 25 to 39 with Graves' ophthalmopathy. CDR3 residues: CSARDRRRNEAEQYF. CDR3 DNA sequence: TGCAGTGCCCGGGACAGACGAAGAAATGAGGCCGAGCAGTACTTC.